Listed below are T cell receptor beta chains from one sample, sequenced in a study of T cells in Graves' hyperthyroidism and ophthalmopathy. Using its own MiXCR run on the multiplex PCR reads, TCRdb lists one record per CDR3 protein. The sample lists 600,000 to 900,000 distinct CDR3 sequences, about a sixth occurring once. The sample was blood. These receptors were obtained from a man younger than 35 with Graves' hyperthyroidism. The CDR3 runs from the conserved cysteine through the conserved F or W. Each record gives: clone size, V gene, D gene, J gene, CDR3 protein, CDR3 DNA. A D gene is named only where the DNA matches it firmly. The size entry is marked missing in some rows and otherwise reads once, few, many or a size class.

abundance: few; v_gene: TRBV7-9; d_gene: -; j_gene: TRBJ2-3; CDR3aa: CASSLREMDTQYF; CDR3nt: TGTGCCAGCAGCCTCCGCGAGATGGATACGCAGTATTTT
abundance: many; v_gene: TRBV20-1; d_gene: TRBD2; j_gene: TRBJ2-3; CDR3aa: CSARGLAGVRGTDTQYF; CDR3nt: TGCAGTGCCAGAGGGCTAGCGGGAGTTCGAGGCACAGATACGCAGTATTTT
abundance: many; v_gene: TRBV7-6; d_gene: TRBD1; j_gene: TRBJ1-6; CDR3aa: CASSPETGGTSPLHF; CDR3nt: TGTGCCAGCAGCCCAGAGACAGGGGGAACTTCACCCCTCCACTTT
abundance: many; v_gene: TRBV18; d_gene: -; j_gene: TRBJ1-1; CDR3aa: CASSPQTVGFAEAFF; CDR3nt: TGTGCCAGCTCACCTCAAACGGTGGGTTTCGCTGAAGCTTTCTTT
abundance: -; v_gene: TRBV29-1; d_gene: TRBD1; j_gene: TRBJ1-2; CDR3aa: CSASPGTESNYGYTF; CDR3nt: TGCAGCGCCTCCCCCGGGACAGAGTCTAACTATGGCTACACCTTC
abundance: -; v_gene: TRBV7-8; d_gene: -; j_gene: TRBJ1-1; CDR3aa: CASSLVTLNTEAFF; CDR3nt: TGTGCCAGCAGCTTAGTGACATTAAACACTGAAGCTTTCTTT
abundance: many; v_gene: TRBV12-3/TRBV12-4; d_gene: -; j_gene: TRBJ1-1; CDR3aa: CASRGTWANTEAFF; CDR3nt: TGTGCCAGCAGGGGGACCTGGGCGAACACTGAAGCTTTCTTT
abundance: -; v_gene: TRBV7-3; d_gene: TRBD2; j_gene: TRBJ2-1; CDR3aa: CASSRSGLAENEQFF; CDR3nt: TGTGCCAGCAGCCGATCGGGACTAGCGGAGAATGAGCAGTTCTTC
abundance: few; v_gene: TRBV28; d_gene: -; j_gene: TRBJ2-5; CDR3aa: CASSLRLMVVRRIQETQYF; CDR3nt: TGTGCCAGCAGTTTACGCCTCATGGTAGTTCGCAGAATCCAAGAGACCCAGTACTTC
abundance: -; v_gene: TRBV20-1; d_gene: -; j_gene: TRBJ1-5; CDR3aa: CSAPKGNQPQHF; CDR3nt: TGCAGTGCCCCGAAGGGCAATCAGCCCCAGCATTTT
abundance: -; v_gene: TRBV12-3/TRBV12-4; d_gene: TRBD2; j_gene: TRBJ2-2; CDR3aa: CASTLRTSDTGELFF; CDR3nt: TGTGCCAGCACCCTCCGGACTAGCGACACCGGGGAGCTGTTTTTT
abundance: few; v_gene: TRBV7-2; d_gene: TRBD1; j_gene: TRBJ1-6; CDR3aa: CASNRDRARSPLHF; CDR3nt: TGTGCCAGCAACCGGGACAGGGCGAGATCACCCCTCCACTTT
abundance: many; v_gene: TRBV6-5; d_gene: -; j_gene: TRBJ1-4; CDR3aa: CASSYSRSTNEKLFF; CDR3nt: TGTGCCAGCAGTTACTCGAGGTCAACTAATGAAAAACTGTTTTTT
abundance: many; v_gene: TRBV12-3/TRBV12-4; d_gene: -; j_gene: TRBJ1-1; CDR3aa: CASSLNQGNTEAFF; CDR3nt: TGTGCCAGCAGTTTAAACCAGGGAAACACTGAAGCTTTCTTT
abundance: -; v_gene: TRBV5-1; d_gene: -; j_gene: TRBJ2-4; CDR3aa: CARRLDSRKLAKNIQYF; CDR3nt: TGCGCCAGGAGACTAGACTCCAGGAAATTAGCCAAAAACATTCAGTACTTC
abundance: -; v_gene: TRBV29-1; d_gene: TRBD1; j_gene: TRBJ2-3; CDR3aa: CSVRDRGMSTDTQYF; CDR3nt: TGCAGCGTTAGGGACAGGGGGATGAGCACAGATACGCAGTATTTT
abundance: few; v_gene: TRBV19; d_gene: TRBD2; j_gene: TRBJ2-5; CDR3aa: CASSMSREGETQYF; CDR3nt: TGTGCCAGTAGTATGAGCAGGGAGGGGGAGACCCAGTACTTC
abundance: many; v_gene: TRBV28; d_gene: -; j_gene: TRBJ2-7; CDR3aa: CASSTGYEQYF; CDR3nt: TGTGCCAGCAGTACGGGCTACGAGCAGTACTTC
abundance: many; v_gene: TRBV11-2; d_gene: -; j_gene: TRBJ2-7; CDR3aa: CASSPPGRAAYSYEQYF; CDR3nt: TGTGCCAGCAGCCCCCCGGGCCGGGCCGCCTATTCCTACGAGCAGTACTTC
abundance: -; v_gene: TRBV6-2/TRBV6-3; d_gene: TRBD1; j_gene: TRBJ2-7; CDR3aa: CASTRQGNYEQYF; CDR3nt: TGTGCCAGCACGAGACAGGGGAACTACGAGCAGTACTTC
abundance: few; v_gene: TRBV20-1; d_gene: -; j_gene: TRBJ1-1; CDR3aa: CSASASVFTEAFF; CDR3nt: TGCAGTGCTAGTGCGTCAGTCTTCACTGAAGCTTTCTTT
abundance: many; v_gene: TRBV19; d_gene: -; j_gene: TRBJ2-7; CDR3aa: CASSIGSSSYEQYF; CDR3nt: TGTGCCAGTAGTATAGGATCGAGCTCCTACGAGCAGTACTTC
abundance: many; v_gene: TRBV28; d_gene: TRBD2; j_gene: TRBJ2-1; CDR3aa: CASRTAVGASGRGRQFF; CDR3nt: TGTGCCAGCAGGACGGCGGTCGGCGCTAGCGGGAGGGGGCGGCAGTTCTTC
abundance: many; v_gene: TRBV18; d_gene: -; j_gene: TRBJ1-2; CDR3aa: CASSPIQGTYGYTF; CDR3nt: TGTGCCAGCTCACCGATTCAGGGGACCTATGGCTACACCTTC
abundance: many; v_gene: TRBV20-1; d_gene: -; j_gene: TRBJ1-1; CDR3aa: CSAGGSNTEAFF; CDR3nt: TGCAGTGCGGGCGGCAGTAACACTGAAGCTTTCTTT
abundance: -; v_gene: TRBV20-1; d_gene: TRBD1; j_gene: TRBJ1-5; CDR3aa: CSARVLGTGEPMFNQPQHF; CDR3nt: TGCAGTGCTAGAGTTTTAGGGACAGGGGAACCCATGTTCAATCAGCCCCAGCATTTT
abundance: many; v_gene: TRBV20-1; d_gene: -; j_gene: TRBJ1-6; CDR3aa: CSASPNGDSPLHF; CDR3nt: TGCAGTGCTAGTCCAAACGGCGATTCACCCCTCCACTTT
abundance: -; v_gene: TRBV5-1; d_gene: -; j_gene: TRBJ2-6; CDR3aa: CASSSGWGAGANVLTF; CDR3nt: TGCGCCAGCAGCTCCGGGTGGGGCGCTGGGGCCAACGTCCTGACTTTC
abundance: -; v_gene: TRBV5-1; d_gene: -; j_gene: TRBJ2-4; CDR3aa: CASSLVAGAQNIQYF; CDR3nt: TGCGCCAGCAGCTTGGTGGCAGGGGCACAAAACATTCAGTACTTC